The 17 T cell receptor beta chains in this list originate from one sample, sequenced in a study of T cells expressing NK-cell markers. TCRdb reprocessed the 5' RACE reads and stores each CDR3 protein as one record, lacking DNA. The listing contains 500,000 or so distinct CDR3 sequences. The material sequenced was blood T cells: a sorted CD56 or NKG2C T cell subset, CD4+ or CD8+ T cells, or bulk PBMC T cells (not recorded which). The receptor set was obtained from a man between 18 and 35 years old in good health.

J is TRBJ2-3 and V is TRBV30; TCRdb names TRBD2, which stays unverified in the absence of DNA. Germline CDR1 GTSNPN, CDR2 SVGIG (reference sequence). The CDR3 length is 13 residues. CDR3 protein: CACSPGLGTTQYF.

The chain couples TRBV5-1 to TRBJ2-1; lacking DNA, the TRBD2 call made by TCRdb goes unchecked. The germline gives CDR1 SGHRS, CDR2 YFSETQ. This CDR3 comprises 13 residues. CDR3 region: CASSLAQGGEQFF. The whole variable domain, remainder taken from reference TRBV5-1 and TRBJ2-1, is KAGVTQTPRYLIKTRGQQVTLSCSPISGHRSVSWYQQTPGQGLQFLFEYFSETQRNKGNFPGRFSGRQFSNSRSEMNVSTLELGDSALYLCASSLAQGGEQFFGPGTRLTVL.

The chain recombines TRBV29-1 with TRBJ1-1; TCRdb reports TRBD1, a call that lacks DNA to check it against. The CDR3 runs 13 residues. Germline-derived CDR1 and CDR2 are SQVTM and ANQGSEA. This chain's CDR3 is CSASPGQYTEAFF.

CDR3 in amino acids: CSVEGAPTGADEAFF. This chain connects TRBV29-1 to TRBJ1-1; the D call of TRBD1 rests on TCRdb alone, since no DNA is present to check it. Germline V gene lookup returns CDR1 SQVTM and CDR2 ANQGSEA. This CDR3 contains 15 residues.

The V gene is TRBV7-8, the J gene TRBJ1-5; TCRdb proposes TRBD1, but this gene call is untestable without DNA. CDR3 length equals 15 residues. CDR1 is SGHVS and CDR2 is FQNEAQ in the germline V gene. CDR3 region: CASSSTQGARQPQHF.

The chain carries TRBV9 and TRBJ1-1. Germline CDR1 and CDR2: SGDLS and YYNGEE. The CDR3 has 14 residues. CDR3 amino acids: CASSALTPNTEAFF. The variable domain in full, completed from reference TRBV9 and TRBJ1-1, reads DSGVTQTPKHLITATGQRVTLRCSPRSGDLSVYWYQQSLDQGLQFLIQYYNGEERAKGNILERFSAQQFPDLHSELNLSSLELGDSALYFCASSALTPNTEAFFGQGTRLTVV.

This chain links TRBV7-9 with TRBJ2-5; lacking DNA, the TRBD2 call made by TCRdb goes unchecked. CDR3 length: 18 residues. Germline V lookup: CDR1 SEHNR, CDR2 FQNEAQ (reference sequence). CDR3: CASSQGTSGRAPQGTQYF.

CDR3 in amino acids: CASSLADRRFSYNEQFF. The chain couples TRBV27 to TRBJ2-1; with no DNA, the TCRdb D assignment of TRBD1 cannot be verified. This CDR3 contains 17 residues. The germline V gene encodes CDR1 MNHEY and CDR2 SMNVEV (reference sequence).

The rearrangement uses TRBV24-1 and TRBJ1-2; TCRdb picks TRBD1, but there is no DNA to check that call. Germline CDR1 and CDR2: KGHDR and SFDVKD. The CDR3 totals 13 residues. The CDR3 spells CATSPGFGYGYTF.

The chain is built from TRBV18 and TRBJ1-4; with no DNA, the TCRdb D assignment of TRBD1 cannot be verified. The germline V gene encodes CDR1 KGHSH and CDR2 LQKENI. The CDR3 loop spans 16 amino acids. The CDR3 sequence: CASSAGQPLLNEKLFF.

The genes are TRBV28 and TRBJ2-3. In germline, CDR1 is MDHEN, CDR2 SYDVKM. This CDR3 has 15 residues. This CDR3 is CASSLSSPSTDTQYF.

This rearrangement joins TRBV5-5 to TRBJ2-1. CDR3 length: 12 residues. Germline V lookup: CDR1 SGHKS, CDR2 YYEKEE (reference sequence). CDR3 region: CASSLASAEQFF.

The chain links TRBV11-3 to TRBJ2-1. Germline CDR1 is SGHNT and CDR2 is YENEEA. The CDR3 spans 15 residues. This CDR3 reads CASSSRSLSYNEQFF. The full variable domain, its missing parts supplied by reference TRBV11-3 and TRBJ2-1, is EAGVVQSPRYKIIEKKQPVAFWCNPISGHNTLYWYLQNLGQGPELLIRYENEEAVDDSQLPKDRFSAERLKGVDSTLKIQPAELGDSAVYLCASSSRSLSYNEQFFGPGTRLTVL.

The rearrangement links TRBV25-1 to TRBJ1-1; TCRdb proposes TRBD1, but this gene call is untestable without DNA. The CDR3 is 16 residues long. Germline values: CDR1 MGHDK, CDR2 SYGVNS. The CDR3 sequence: CASSDPTGGPNTEAFF.

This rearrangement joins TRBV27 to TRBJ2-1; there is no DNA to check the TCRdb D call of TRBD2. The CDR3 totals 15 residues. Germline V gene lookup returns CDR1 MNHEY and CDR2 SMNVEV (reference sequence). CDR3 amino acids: CASSLSSLVGGEQFF.

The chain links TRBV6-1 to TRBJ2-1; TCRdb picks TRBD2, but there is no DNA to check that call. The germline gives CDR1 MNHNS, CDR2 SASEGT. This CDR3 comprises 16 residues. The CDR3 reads CASRVRTSGKVFEQFF.

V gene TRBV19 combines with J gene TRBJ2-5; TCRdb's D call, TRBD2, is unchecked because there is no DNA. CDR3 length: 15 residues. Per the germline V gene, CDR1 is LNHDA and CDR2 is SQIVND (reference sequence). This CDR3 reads CASSITGLKQETQYF.